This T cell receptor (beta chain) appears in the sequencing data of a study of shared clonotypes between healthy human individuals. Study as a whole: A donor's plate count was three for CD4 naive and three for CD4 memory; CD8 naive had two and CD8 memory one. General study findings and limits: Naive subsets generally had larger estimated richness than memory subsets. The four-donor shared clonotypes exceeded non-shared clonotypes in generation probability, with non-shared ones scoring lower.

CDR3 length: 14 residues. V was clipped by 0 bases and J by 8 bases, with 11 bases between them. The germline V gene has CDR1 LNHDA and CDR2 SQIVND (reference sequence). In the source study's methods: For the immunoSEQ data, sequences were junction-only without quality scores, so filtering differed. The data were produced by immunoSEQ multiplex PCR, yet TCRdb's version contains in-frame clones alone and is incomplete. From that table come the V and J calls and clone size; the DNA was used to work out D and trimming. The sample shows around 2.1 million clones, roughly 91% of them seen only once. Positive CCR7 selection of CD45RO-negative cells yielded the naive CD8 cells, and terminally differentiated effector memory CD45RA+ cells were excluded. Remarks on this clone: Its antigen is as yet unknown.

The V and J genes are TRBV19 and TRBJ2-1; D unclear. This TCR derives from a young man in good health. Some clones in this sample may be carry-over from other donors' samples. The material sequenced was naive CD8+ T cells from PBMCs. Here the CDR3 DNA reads TGTGCCAGTAGTATAGAAACTCGGCAGCATGAGCAGTTCTTC. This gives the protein CASSIETRQHEQFF.